Shown below are 18 T cell receptor beta chains from a single sample sequenced in a study of neurological immune-mediated disorders. TCRdb used MiXCR to reprocess the 5' RACE reads, holding one entry per CDR3 protein. This sample yields roughly 18,000 distinct CDR3 sequences, of which around 15% are seen a single time; 7.8% belongs to the top ten. Sequenced: CD4+ T cells from blood. The receptors were sampled from a woman between 55 and 75 years old with HTLV-1-associated myelopathy (HAM/TSP).

This clonotype has ten or more counts. V gene TRBV20-1 combines with J gene TRBJ2-1; D possibly uses TRBD1 or TRBD2 (5 bases each). Germline CDR1 DFQATT, CDR2 SNEGSKA (reference sequence). CDR3 length: 14 residues. V was shortened by 1 base and J by 7 bases, with 14 bases between the two germline ends. CDR3 sequence (DNA): TGCAGTGCTAGAGGGGGTGAAGGGGAGAATGAGCAGTTCTTC. It translates to CSARGGEGENEQFF.

There are many counts of this clonotype. The junction departs from the called germline gene at one end, perhaps through a read error. This chain joins TRBV12-3 or TRBV12-4 and TRBJ1-1; D might be TRBD1 (5 bases). This CDR3 contains 14 residues. Here the CDR3 reads CASTLRDGGTEAFF. As DNA, the CDR3 is TGTGCCAGCACTTTAAGGGACGGGGGCACTGAAGCTTTCTTT.

This clonotype was picked up many times. The chain uses TRBV6-6 and TRBJ1-1; possibly TRBD1 for D (6 bases). V was pared by 6 bases and J by 7 bases, with 15 bases between. CDR1 is MNHNY and CDR2 is SVGAGI in the germline V gene (reference sequence). The CDR3 spans 13 residues. The CDR3 loop reads CASSPIGGGEAFF. The CDR3 DNA reads as TGTGCCAGCAGCCCGATAGGGGGGGGTGAAGCTTTCTTT.

In the case of this clonotype: It is unclear where the CDR3 begins or ends on the DNA, so no DNA is shown, and the CDR3 is as TCRdb lists it. The chain couples TRBV7-2 to TRBJ1-5; the table's D call, TRBD1, has no DNA check behind it. The germline V gene has CDR1 SGHTA and CDR2 FQGNSA. The CDR3 comprises 20 residues, both ends counted. This chain's CDR3 is CASSFYICSALRQLNQPQHF.

This clonotype was seen many times. This chain connects TRBV7-2 to TRBJ2-3, with TRBD2 identical over 8 bases. Germline assignment: CDR1 SGHTA and CDR2 FQGNSA. The CDR3 has 14 amino acids. The J segment lost 1 base and the V segment lost 7 bases, leaving 4 bases of the junction unmatched. The chain's CDR3 is CASTRAGGTDTQYF. The CDR3 DNA is TGTGCCAGCACCAGAGCGGGGGGCACAGATACGCAGTATTTT.

In this sample, this clonotype is medium-sized. The chain has TRBV20-1 and TRBJ2-3; D unclear. CDR1 and CDR2 from the germline V gene are DFQATT and SNEGSKA (reference sequence). CDR3 length: 11 amino acids. The ends were cut back, 6 bases at V and 6 bases at J, with 10 bases in the middle. CDR3 region: CSARLSDTQYF. The CDR3 nucleotides read TGCAGTGCAAGGCTTAGCGATACGCAGTATTTT.

The count of this clonotype is one. No conserved phenylalanine or tryptophan is present at the end of the CDR3, so a read error is the likely explanation. The V gene is TRBV5-1, the J gene TRBJ2-5, with no clear D. CDR1 is SGHRS, CDR2 YFSETQ, per germline. Trimming pared 1 base from V and 1 base from J, leaving 2 bases between. The CDR3 is 12 amino acids. CDR3 amino acids: CASSLFQETQYV. In DNA form, the CDR3 reads TGCGCCAGCAGCTTGTTCCAAGAGACCCAGTACGTC.

In its sample, this clonotype was seen many times. The chain carries TRBV11-3 and TRBJ2-1; 11 bases align to TRBD2. Germline V CDR1 and CDR2: SGHNT, YENEEA. The CDR3 is 16 amino acids. V lost 3 bases and J lost 9; bases outside the gene matches: 10. Here the CDR3 DNA reads TGTGCCAGCAGCTTTATTAGCGGGAGGGCCTCCGGTGAGCAGTTCTTC. Amino acids: CASSFISGRASGEQFF.

Worth noting for this clonotype: With a much larger clone just one base away, this may be a read error. V and J are TRBV27 and TRBJ2-4, with D unclear. From germline, CDR1 is MNHEY and CDR2 SMNVEV (reference sequence). The CDR3 totals 17 residues. The V gene lost 3 bases and the J gene lost 3 bases, with 18 bases spanning the gap. CDR3 region: CASSLGHFFAGKNIQYF. CDR3 DNA: TGTGCCAGCAGTTTGGGCCACTTCTTCGCAGGCAAAAACATTCAGTACTTC.

This clonotype was counted ten times or more. The CDR3 loop is CSARSGGGTDTQYF. CDR3 nucleotides: TGCAGTGCTAGGAGTGGGGGAGGCACAGATACGCAGTATTTT. The J gene is TRBJ2-3, the V gene TRBV20-1; D could derive from TRBD1 or TRBD2 (5 bases each). This CDR3 comprises 14 residues. The V gene's germline CDR1 is DFQATT and CDR2 SNEGSKA (reference sequence). V was clipped by 3 bases and J by 1 base, with 11 bases between them.

In its sample, this clonotype was seen many times. The chain links TRBV7-2 to TRBJ1-1; TRBD1 matches at 7 bases. V was clipped by 5 bases and J by 0 bases; unmatched bases: 9. CDR3 length equals 16 residues. Germline V gene lookup returns CDR1 SGHTA and CDR2 FQGNSA. The CDR3 region has the DNA TGTGCCAGCAGCCCCCGCGGGACAGTATTGAACACTGAAGCTTTCTTT. This translates into CASSPRGTVLNTEAFF.

This clonotype was counted many times. The chain is built from TRBV29-1 and TRBJ2-2; a possible D gene is TRBD1 (5 bases). The CDR3 extends over 13 amino acids. Germline CDR1 reads SQVTM; CDR2 reads ANQGSEA. Trimming shortened V by 6 bases and J by 6 bases, and 14 bases separated the two germline ends. The CDR3, as DNA: TGCAGCGTGAAGGGCCTGGGGCCCGGGGAGCTGTTTTTT. It specifies CSVKGLGPGELFF.

This clonotype has ten or more counts. The V call is TRBV29-1, the J call TRBJ2-7, with D possibly matching TRBD1 (5 bases). This CDR3 spans 13 amino acids. The germline gives CDR1 SQVTM, CDR2 ANQGSEA. V lost 1 base to trimming and J lost 3 bases, with 10 bases between them. The DNA for the CDR3 is TGCAGCGTTGAAGGGAAACAGGACTACGAGCAGTACTTC. This encodes CSVEGKQDYEQYF.

This clonotype occurred a few times. At one boundary the junction diverges from the germline segment, which might be a read error. The chain couples TRBV11-3 to TRBJ1-3; D not resolved. Germline CDR1 and CDR2: SGHNT and YENEEA. This CDR3 has 15 residues. The CDR3 nucleotides read TGTGCAAGCAGCTTAGGGATAACCTCTGGAAACACCATATATTTT. Residues: CASSLGITSGNTIYF.

This clonotype was picked up many times. V usage is TRBV7-2 and J usage is TRBJ1-5, with no clear D. With 1 base removed from V and 2 bases from J, the gap between germline ends came to 6 bases. Looked up from germline, CDR1 is SGHTA and CDR2 is FQGNSA. This CDR3 comprises 14 residues. CDR3 bases: TGTGCCAGCAGCTTAGTCTCGGGCAATCAGCCCCAGCATTTT. It is translated as CASSLVSGNQPQHF.

This clonotype showed up many times. The chain combines TRBV7-2 with TRBJ1-6; possible D gene TRBD1, 5 bases. There are 15 residues in the CDR3. V lost 2 bases and J lost 4, with 9 bases in between. Germline V gene sequence: CDR1 SGHTA, CDR2 FQGNSA. The CDR3 DNA reads as TGTGCCAGCAGCTTAACGGGGGTTTATAATTCACCCCTCCACTTT. The encoded protein is CASSLTGVYNSPLHF.

Sample share makes this clonotype medium-sized. This chain joins TRBV11-2 and TRBJ2-1; 8 bases fit TRBD2. The junction had 3 bases not matched to a gene; V was cut back by 5 bases and J by 0 bases. Germline assignment: CDR1 SGHAT and CDR2 FQNNGV. The CDR3 has 15 amino acids. CDR3 sequence: CASSLGTSSYNEQFF. The CDR3 nucleotides read TGTGCCAGCAGCCTCGGGACTAGCTCCTACAATGAGCAGTTCTTC.

Many counts were recorded for this clonotype. The rearrangement joins TRBV20-1 to TRBJ1-1; 8 nucleotides match TRBD1. Germline lookup yields CDR1 DFQATT and CDR2 SNEGSKA (reference sequence). The CDR3 is 14 residues long. The V and J ends lost 6 bases and 1 base, in that order; junction bases with no gene match: 7. The CDR3 DNA reads TGCAGTGCAATGGACGACAGGGGGAACACTGAAGCTTTCTTT. This encodes CSAMDDRGNTEAFF.